These 9 T cell receptor beta chains share one sample of origin, sequenced in a study of T cell clonality in common variable immunodeficiency. Repertoires were generated with immunoSEQ multiplex PCR, while TCRdb's copy carries only in-frame clones and drops some. The repertoire yields 40,000 to 65,000 clones, none seen only once; the top ten contain less than 4%. Sequenced material: peripheral blood mononuclear cells. The receptors come from a person aged 18 to 75 in good health.

This clone has at least ten counts. The read falls 3 residues short of the CDR3 end, and the missing part is taken from the germline J gene. This chain links TRBV6-1 with TRBJ1-1; the match to TRBD1 covers 10 bases. The CDR3 consists of 16 residues. V dropped 4 bases and J dropped 0; count of bases not matched to a gene: 5. Germline lookup yields CDR1 MNHNS and CDR2 SASEGT. The CDR3 loop is CASSVDRGYMNTEAFF. CDR3 bases read: TGTGCCAGCAGTGTGGACAGGGGGTATATGAACACTGAA.

This clone was counted ten times or more. The read finishes 3 residues shy of the CDR3 end, and the germline J gene is used to complete it. The chain employs TRBV6-4 and TRBJ2-1, with 13 bases identical to TRBD2. The trim removed 5 bases at V and 7 bases at J, leaving 5 bases unmatched. Germline assignment: CDR1 MRHNA and CDR2 SNTAGT. This CDR3 comprises 15 residues. The CDR3 DNA, read in part, is TGTGCCAGCAGTCCACTAGCGGGAGGGCCTAATGAG. Translation gives CASSPLAGGPNE. The complete CDR3 sequence is CASSPLAGGPNEQFF.

This clone occurred many times. The CDR3 goes on 3 residues after the read ends, and that part is filled in from the germline J gene. J is TRBJ2-7 and V is TRBV12-3 or TRBV12-4; D is undetermined. The CDR3 is made up of 14 amino acids. Trimming stripped 1 base from V and 2 bases from J, with 9 bases between. The CDR3 sequence: CASSLGVIAYEQYF. CDR3 DNA, as far as it was read: TGTGCCAGCAGTTTAGGCGTAATTGCCTACGAG.

This clone was detected many times. The CDR3 is cut off 3 residues early in the read; its end comes from the germline J gene. The rearrangement links TRBV7-9 to TRBJ2-3, with 8 bases that match TRBD2. V gave up 3 bases and J gave up 2 bases; unmatched junction bases: 4. Germline CDR1 SEHNR, CDR2 FQNEAQ (reference sequence). CDR3 length: 15 residues. This chain's CDR3 is CASSFLAGLTDTQYF. The sequenced CDR3 bases are TGTGCCAGCAGCTTCCTAGCGGGCCTCACAGATACG.

In the case of this clone: The read comes to an end 3 residues before the CDR3 does, leaving the germline J gene to fill in the end. This chain connects TRBV2 to TRBJ1-3; D ambiguous. V lost 5 bases to trimming and J lost 8 bases, with 10 bases between them. The CDR3 is made up of 12 amino acids. Germline V gives CDR1 SNHLY, CDR2 FYNNEI. CDR3 DNA, as far as it was read: TGTGCCAGCAGTCCCCCCAGTTACACC. Translated, it gives CASSPPSYT. The full-length CDR3 reads as CASSPPSYTIYF.

This clone was picked up many times. The CDR3 end is not reached by the read, which stops 3 residues before it; the germline J gene fills it in. This chain links TRBV29-1 with TRBJ2-1, with TRBD2 matching 11 bases. Per the germline V gene, CDR1 is SQVTM and CDR2 is ANQGSEA. V was pared by 0 bases and J by 8 bases, with 12 bases of the junction left unmatched. The CDR3 sequence is 17 residues long. The part of the CDR3 DNA that was read is TGCAGCGTTGAAGATTTGGGACTAGCGGATGCTCTCCATGAG. It translates to CSVEDLGLADALHE. The CDR3, in full, reads CSVEDLGLADALHEQFF.

This clone was recorded many times. The read terminates 3 residues before the CDR3 end, so the remaining end is supplied by the germline J gene. The chain uses TRBV4-1 and TRBJ2-2; D perhaps matches TRBD1 (5 bases). V was cut by 1 base and J by 3 bases, with 9 bases left in between. The CDR3 loop spans 15 amino acids. Germline loops: CDR1 MGHRA, CDR2 YSYEKL. CDR3 bases read: TGCGCCAGCAGCCAAGTAGGACATCACACCGGGGAG. Residues: CASSQVGHHTGE. The CDR3 reads in full as CASSQVGHHTGELFF.

Notes on this clone: A read error may account for a junction end that differs from germline. The missing CDR3 end, 3 residues past where the read stops, is filled in from the germline J gene. The sample has other DNA sequences that encode this CDR3 too. The chain links TRBV7-9 to TRBJ2-2; 7 bases map to TRBD1. CDR3 size: 15 residues. Germline CDR1 and CDR2: SEHNR and FQNEAQ (reference sequence). The CDR3 is CASSPPTGPTGELFF. CDR3 DNA (partial): TGTGCTAGCAGCCCCCCGACAGGGCCGACCGGGGAG.

This clone was detected ten times or more. The read is 3 residues too short to cover the CDR3 end, so that end is filled in from the germline J gene. The genes are TRBV7-2 and TRBJ2-1; 7 bases align to TRBD2. The trim removed 1 base at V and 9 bases at J, leaving 9 bases unmatched. The CDR3 extends over 15 amino acids. Germline lookup yields CDR1 SGHTA and CDR2 FQGNSA. The CDR3 sequence is CASSLVAGAISEQFF. The covered CDR3 bases are TGTGCCAGCAGCTTAGTGGCGGGAGCTATAAGTGAG.